This T cell receptor (beta chain) was documented in a study of blood T cell repertoires in COVID-19. Study background: Spain, Italy and the United States supplied samples that represented acute and convalescent COVID-19. The analysed material was cDNA or gDNA that came from T cells, B-cell-depleted T cells, or PBMCs.

In the original workflow: Scientists estimated how many nucleated cells there were by amplifying reference gene primers. TCRdb's table, derived via immunoSEQ multiplex PCR, lists solely in-frame clones and lacks some. That table supplies the V and J calls and clone size; D and trimming were determined from the DNA. The sample has around 100,000 clones, 75% to 90% seen once; the top ten hold about 1.8%. There are 13 residues in the CDR3. Germline CDR1 reads LNHDA; CDR2 reads SQIVND (reference sequence). J lost 2 bases, V lost 8 bases, and 5 bases had no gene match. This clone was found once. The receptor was isolated from an elderly man with acute or convalescent COVID-19. The sequencing sample was made of peripheral blood. The rearrangement joins TRBV19 to TRBJ2-7; 8 bases map to TRBD1. The CDR3 DNA reads as TGTGCCAGTCGACAGGGGCCTACCTACGAGCAGTACTTC. Protein: CASRQGPTYEQYF.